The 11 T cell receptor beta chains below were found in one sample sequenced in a study of cytomegalovirus exposure and HLA in healthy donors. PCR was performed using 60 Vbeta and 13 Jbeta primers. Sequencing used immunoSEQ multiplex PCR; TCRdb keeps in-frame clones, though not all of them. The sample lists 110,000 or so clones, 69% occurring once. The sample comprised PBMCs. The receptors were sampled from a man aged 30 to 39 in good health and CMV-seronegative.

This clone was picked up a small number of times. This chain joins TRBV6-1 and TRBJ1-5; no firm D call. Germline assignment: CDR1 MNHNS and CDR2 SASEGT. The CDR3 consists of 14 residues. V was pared by 6 bases and J by 0 bases, with 9 bases between. CDR3 nucleotides: TGTGCCAGCAGATCAGGATATAGCAATCAGCCCCAGCATTTT. The encoded protein is CASRSGYSNQPQHF.

The chain recombines TRBV4-3 with TRBJ2-1; tentatively, D is TRBD2 (5 bases). Trimming took 4 bases from V and 0 from J, leaving 13 bases between them. Germline V gene data show CDR1 as LGHNA and CDR2 as YSLEER. CDR3 length: 16 residues. The CDR3 DNA reads TGCGCCAGCAGCCCAGCCACGGCGGGCTCCTACAATGAGCAGTTCTTC. It codes for CASSPATAGSYNEQFF.

The genes are TRBV27 and TRBJ2-2; no clear D gene. Trimming took off 5 bases at V and 9 bases at J, with 7 bases between the two ends. The CDR3 is made up of 11 amino acids. The germline V gene has CDR1 MNHEY and CDR2 SMNVEV (reference sequence). The CDR3 DNA reads TGTGCCAGCAGTGATACTAGGGAGCTGTTTTTT. Translating it yields CASSDTRELFF.

This chain links TRBV2 with TRBJ2-3, with D possibly being TRBD2 (6 bases). CDR3 size: 16 residues. The V and J ends lost 3 bases and 8 bases respectively, with 21 bases between them. CDR1 SNHLY and CDR2 FYNNEI come from the germline V gene. Here the CDR3 DNA reads TGTGCCAGCAGTGACCTGGGGACTCTCGCGAAGGTTACGCAGTATTTT. Its protein product is CASSDLGTLAKVTQYF.

The V call is TRBV11-2, the J call TRBJ2-7; 11 bases line up with TRBD2. Germline CDR1 and CDR2: SGHAT and FQNNGV. The length of the CDR3 is 14 residues. Trimming removed 2 bases from V and 5 bases from J; junction bases left unmatched: 2. This CDR3 reads CASSLTSGSNEQYF. The DNA of the CDR3 is TGTGCCAGCAGCTTAACTAGCGGGAGTAACGAGCAGTACTTC.

This rearrangement joins TRBV11-2 to TRBJ2-5; D ambiguous. Trimming stripped 1 base from V and 2 bases from J, with 11 bases between. The CDR3 has 15 residues. From germline, CDR1 is SGHAT and CDR2 FQNNGV. The CDR3 protein is CASSLVLSSQETQYF. As DNA, the CDR3 is TGTGCCAGCAGCTTAGTGTTGTCGAGTCAAGAGACCCAGTACTTC.

The V call is TRBV7-8, the J call TRBJ1-2; 10 bases match TRBD1. The CDR3 spans 15 residues. Trimming at V came to 4 bases and at J to 8 bases, leaving 10 bases not matched to a gene. Germline V gene sequence: CDR1 SGHVS, CDR2 FQNEAQ. The CDR3 region has the DNA TGTGCCAGCAGCTCCCGGGACAGGGGAAAGGGAGGCTACACCTTC. It translates to CASSSRDRGKGGYTF.

On this clone itself: The junction departs from germline at one end; a sequencing error may be responsible. The gene calls are TRBV19 and TRBJ1-4, with 10 bases identical to TRBD1. The V gene's germline CDR1 is LNHDA and CDR2 SQIVND (reference sequence). The length of the CDR3 is 17 residues. CDR3 in amino acids: CDSSPSTGGIGNEKLFF. The CDR3 DNA reads TGTGACAGTAGTCCCTCGACAGGGGGCATAGGTAATGAAAAACTGTTTTTT.

The table lists this clone with a count of one. The chain carries TRBV7-2 and TRBJ1-2; possibly TRBD1 for D (5 bases). V dropped 1 base and J dropped 5 bases, with 14 bases sitting between them. CDR1 and CDR2 from the germline V gene are SGHTA and FQGNSA. The CDR3 is 15 amino acids. This CDR3 reads CASSLVAQGEYGYTF. The CDR3 DNA sequence: TGTGCCAGCAGCTTAGTGGCTCAAGGGGAATATGGCTACACCTTC.

The gene calls are TRBV28 and TRBJ2-1, with no clear D. V gave up 0 bases and J gave up 3 bases, with 12 bases separating them. Per germline, CDR1 MDHEN and CDR2 SYDVKM. The CDR3 has 16 amino acids. CDR3 DNA: TGTGCCAGCAGTTTATGGACTGCTACTAACTACAATGAGCAGTTCTTC. Translation gives CASSLWTATNYNEQFF.

The genes are TRBV4-3 and TRBJ2-7; 10 bases are a match to TRBD1. J lost 6 bases, V lost 0 bases, and 14 bases had no gene match. The CDR3 loop spans 18 amino acids. Looked up from germline, CDR1 is LGHNA and CDR2 is YSLEER. The CDR3 nucleotides read TGCGCCAGCAGCCAAGATTGGGGTTGGACAGGGGGGTATATCGAGCAGTACTTC. It encodes CASSQDWGWTGGYIEQYF.